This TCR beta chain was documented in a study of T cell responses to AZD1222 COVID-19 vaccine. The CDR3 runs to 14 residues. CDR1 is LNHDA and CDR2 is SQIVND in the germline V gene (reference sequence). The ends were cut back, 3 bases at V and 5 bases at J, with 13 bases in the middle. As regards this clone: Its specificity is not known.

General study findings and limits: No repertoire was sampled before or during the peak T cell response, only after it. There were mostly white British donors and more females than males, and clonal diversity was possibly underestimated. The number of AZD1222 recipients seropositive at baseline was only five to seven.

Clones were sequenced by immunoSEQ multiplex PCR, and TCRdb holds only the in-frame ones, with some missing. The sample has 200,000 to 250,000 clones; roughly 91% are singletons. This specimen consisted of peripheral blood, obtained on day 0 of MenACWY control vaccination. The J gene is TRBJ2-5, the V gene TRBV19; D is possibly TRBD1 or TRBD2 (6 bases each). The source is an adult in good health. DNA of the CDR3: TGTGCCAGTAGTATCGGACGAGGGGGGGAGACCCAGTACTTC. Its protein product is CASSIGRGGETQYF.